This paragraph covers one T cell receptor (beta chain) sequence. The antigen is undetermined. Trimming at V came to 6 bases and at J to 6 bases, leaving 7 bases not matched to a gene. Germline loops: CDR1 MGHDK, CDR2 SYGVNS. The CDR3 length is 16 residues. The treatment was: oral pan-JAK inhibitor, 5-10 mg twice daily. Specimens obtained from alopecia areata patients comprised lesional scalp punch biopsies and peripheral blood. The data were obtained in a study of CD8+ T cells in alopecia areata. Study-wide background: At a dose of 5 to 10 mg twice daily, oral tofacitinib was given to treated patients. Percentage of affected scalp area was the basis on which treated patients' severity was scored.

Reverse transcribed after extraction, RNA yielded cDNA as the sequencing template. Sequencing used immunoSEQ multiplex PCR; TCRdb keeps in-frame clones, though not all of them. Here the sample spans 150,000 to 250,000 clones, nearly 60% being singletons. Study-wide results and limits: Uncertainty about whether baseline CD8+ expansion is linked to response remains, with one nonresponder.

The chain carries TRBV25-1 and TRBJ2-1, with TRBD2 matching 14 bases. This sample comprised CD4+ T cells sorted from blood, obtained at week 24, from a patient treated with tofacitinib. This receptor was obtained from a human donor with alopecia areata. CDR3 sequence: CASSKVGLAGGNEQFF. In DNA form, the CDR3 reads TGTGCCAGCAGCAAGGTAGGACTAGCGGGAGGCAATGAGCAGTTCTTC. Looking up the rest from reference TRBV25-1 and TRBJ2-1 gives the full variable domain: EADIYQTPRYLVIGTGKKITLECSQTMGHDKMYWYQQDPGMELHLIHYSYGVNSTEKGDLSSESTVSRIRTEHFPLTLESARPSHTSQYLCASSKVGLAGGNEQFFGPGTRLTVL.